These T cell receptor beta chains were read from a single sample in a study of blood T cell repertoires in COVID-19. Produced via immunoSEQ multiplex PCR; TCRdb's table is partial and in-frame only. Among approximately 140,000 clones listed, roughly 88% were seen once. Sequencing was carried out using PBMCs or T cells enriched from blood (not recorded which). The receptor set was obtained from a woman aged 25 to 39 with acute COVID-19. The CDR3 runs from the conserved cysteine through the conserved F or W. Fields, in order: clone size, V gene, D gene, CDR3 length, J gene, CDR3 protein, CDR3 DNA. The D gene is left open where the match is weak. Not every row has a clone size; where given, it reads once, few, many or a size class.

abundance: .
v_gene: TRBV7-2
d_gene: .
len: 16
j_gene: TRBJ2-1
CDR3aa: CASSLAGIPLRDEQFF
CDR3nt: TGTGCCAGCAGCTTAGCGGGGATTCCTCTCAGGGATGAGCAGTTCTTC

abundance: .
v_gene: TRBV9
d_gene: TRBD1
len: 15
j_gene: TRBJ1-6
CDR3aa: CASSGGTDYNSPLHF
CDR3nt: TGTGCCAGCAGCGGGGGGACAGATTATAATTCACCCCTCCACTTT

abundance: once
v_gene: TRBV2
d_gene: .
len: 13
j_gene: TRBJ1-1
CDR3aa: CAGGLYQNTEAFF
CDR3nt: TGTGCCGGCGGACTGTACCAGAACACTGAAGCTTTCTTT

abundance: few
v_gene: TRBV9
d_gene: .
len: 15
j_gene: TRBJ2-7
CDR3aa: CASSVYEVMVDEQYF
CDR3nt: TGTGCCAGCAGCGTATACGAGGTAATGGTTGACGAGCAGTACTTC

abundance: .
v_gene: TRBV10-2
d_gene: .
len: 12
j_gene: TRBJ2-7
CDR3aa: CASSEGGYEQYF
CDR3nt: TGCGCCAGCAGTGAAGGGGGCTACGAGCAGTACTTC

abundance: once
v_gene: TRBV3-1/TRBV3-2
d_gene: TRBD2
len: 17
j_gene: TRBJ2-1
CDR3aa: CASSQVGAGDAYNEQFF
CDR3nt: TGTGCCAGCAGCCAAGTAGGAGCGGGAGATGCCTACAATGAGCAGTTCTTC

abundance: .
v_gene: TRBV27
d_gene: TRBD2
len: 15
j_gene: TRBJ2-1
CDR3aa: CASSPRLAPLGEQFF
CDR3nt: TGTGCCAGCAGTCCGCGACTAGCTCCCTTAGGGGAGCAGTTCTTC

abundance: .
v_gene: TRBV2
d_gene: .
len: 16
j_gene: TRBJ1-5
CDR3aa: CASSEQRTRGDQPQHF
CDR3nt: TGTGCCAGCAGTGAACAGCGCACACGGGGTGATCAGCCCCAGCATTTT

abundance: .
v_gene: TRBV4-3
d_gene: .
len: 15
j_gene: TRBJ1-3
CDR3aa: CASSQEGGRGNTIYF
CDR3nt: TGCGCCAGCAGCCAAGAGGGGGGTAGAGGAAACACCATATATTTT

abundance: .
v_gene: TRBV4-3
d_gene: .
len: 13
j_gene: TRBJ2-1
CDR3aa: CASSPRQGGEQFF
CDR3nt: TGCGCCAGCAGCCCCCGGCAGGGCGGTGAGCAGTTCTTC

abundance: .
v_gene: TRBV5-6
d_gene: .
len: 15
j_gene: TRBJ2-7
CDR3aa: CASSPPRVGLYEQYF
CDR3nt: TGTGCCAGCAGCCCCCCGCGGGTCGGTCTCTACGAGCAGTACTTC

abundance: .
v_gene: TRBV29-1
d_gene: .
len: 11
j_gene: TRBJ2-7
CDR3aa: CSVEQGNEQYF
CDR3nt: TGCAGCGTTGAACAGGGAAACGAGCAGTACTTC

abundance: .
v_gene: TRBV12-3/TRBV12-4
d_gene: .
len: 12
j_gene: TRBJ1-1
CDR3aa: CASRYGGGEAFF
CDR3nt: TGTGCCAGCAGATACGGGGGGGGTGAAGCTTTCTTT

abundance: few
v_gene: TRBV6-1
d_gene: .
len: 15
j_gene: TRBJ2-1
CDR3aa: CASREDSGSYNEQFF
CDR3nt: TGTGCCAGCAGAGAAGATAGCGGCTCCTACAATGAGCAGTTCTTC

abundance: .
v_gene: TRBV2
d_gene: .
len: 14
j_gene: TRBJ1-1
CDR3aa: CASRERTVYTEAFF
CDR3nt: TGTGCCAGCAGAGAGCGGACGGTTTACACTGAAGCTTTCTTT